There are a few counts of the clone carrying this TCR beta chain. What it recognizes is unknown. This record comes from a study of identical twins. The study's findings and limits: High-abundance cord blood beta clonotypes had fewer insertions; memory repertoires showed none. An excess of low generation probability was shown by twin-shared out-of-frame alpha sequences.

The CDR3 loop spans 14 amino acids. V was trimmed by 0 bases and J by 4 bases, leaving 6 bases between them. Germline assignment: CDR1 LNHNV and CDR2 YYDKDF (reference sequence). A universal primer site was created by template switching, with the cDNA bearing unique molecular identifiers. MiXCR, applied by TCRdb to the 5' RACE reads, yields one record per CDR3 protein. The table includes around 490,000 distinct CDR3 sequences, nearly 15% detected once. Separately, the same data were catalogued under a study of yellow fever vaccine responses in identical twins.

The J gene is TRBJ2-2, the V gene TRBV15; the D is unclear. The specimen was CD4+ T cells sorted from blood. This sequence originates from a woman under 30 in good health. The CDR3, as DNA: TGTGCCACCAGCAGAGAGAAGTTCACCGGGGAGCTGTTTTTT. This encodes CATSREKFTGELFF.